These 29 T cell receptor beta chains share one sample of origin, sequenced in a study of radiation and T cells in renal cell carcinoma (dated by TCRdb to between 2020 and 2021). Receptor libraries were prepared by the immunoSEQ multiplex PCR assay. Held by TCRdb, this immuneACCESS table contains in-frame sequences only and omits some clones. Under half of the omission traces to an unresolved V gene where checked; the cause of the rest is unknown. The sample table records 150,000 to 200,000 clones; less than 90% of these occur just once. The ten largest make up 10% to 12% of the sample. Sample time point, as interpreted from the label and publication: blood 4 weeks post-SBRT, at nephrectomy. The sample's treatment or condition label is to be understood as: 15 Gy SBRT to primary tumor, nephrectomy 4 weeks later. This specimen was blood, taken from a patient whose treatment included radiotherapy and nephrectomy. The receptors shown here come from a woman in her fifties or sixties with renal cell carcinoma.

The chain couples TRBV7-8 to TRBJ2-3, with 8 bases matching TRBD2. V shed 5 bases and J 6 bases; nucleotides not matched to a gene: 22. This CDR3 is built from 19 residues. Looked up from germline, CDR1 is SGHVS and CDR2 is FQNEAQ. This chain's CDR3 is CASSPLITFSGVTSDTQYF. The CDR3 nucleotides are TGTGCCAGCAGCCCACTTATAACCTTTAGCGGGGTAACATCGGATACGCAGTATTTT. The full variable domain, its missing parts supplied by reference TRBV7-8 and TRBJ2-3, is GAGVSQSPRYKVAKRGQDVALRCDPISGHVSLFWYQQALGQGPEFLTYFQNEAQLDKSGLPSDRFFAERPEGSVSTLKIQRTQQEDSAVYLCASSPLITFSGVTSDTQYFGPGTRLTVL.

This clone showed up just a few times. The chain has TRBV2 and TRBJ2-1, with D tentatively TRBD1 (6 bases). CDR1 and CDR2 from the germline V gene are SNHLY and FYNNEI. Trimming removed 5 bases at V and 4 bases at J, with 12 bases between. The CDR3 loop spans 14 amino acids. DNA of the CDR3: TGTGCCAGCAGTCAGGGGAGCTTGTACAATGAGCAGTTCTTC. This sequence encodes CASSQGSLYNEQFF. The whole variable domain, filled in from reference TRBV2 and TRBJ2-1, reads EPEVTQTPSHQVTQMGQEVILRCVPISNHLYFYWYRQILGQKVEFLVSFYNNEISEKSEIFDDQFSVERPDGSNFTLKIRSTKLEDSAMYFCASSQGSLYNEQFFGPGTRLTVL.

The gene calls are TRBV6-5 and TRBJ1-6; no reliable D call. V gave up 2 bases and J gave up 7 bases, with 9 bases separating them. Germline V gene data show CDR1 as MNHEY and CDR2 as SVGAGI. This CDR3 contains 14 residues. The CDR3 nucleotides are TGTGCCAGCAGTTACGGCGGAGGGAATTCACCCCTCCACTTT. Translated, it gives CASSYGGGNSPLHF.

The chain joins TRBV29-1 to TRBJ2-7; D is possibly TRBD2 (6 bases). The CDR3 contains 15 residues. Trimming pared 7 bases from V and 4 bases from J, leaving 23 bases between. Germline loops: CDR1 SQVTM, CDR2 ANQGSEA. The CDR3 is CSANMGGGGSYEQYF. CDR3 nucleotide sequence: TGCAGCGCCAACATGGGGGGTGGTGGCAGTTACGAGCAGTACTTC.

The rearrangement uses TRBV5-5 and TRBJ2-3; D gene ambiguous. The CDR3 has 12 residues. Germline CDR1 and CDR2: SGHKS and YYEKEE (reference sequence). V shed 4 bases and J shed 1 base, with 4 bases lying between them. The CDR3 DNA follows: TGTGCCAGCAGCCCCCGCACAGATACGCAGTATTTT. Its translation: CASSPRTDTQYF.

This clone was detected only a few times. The rearrangement joins TRBV6-5 to TRBJ1-1, with unresolved D. The CDR3 has 15 residues. V was pared by 6 bases and J by 2 bases, with 16 bases between. CDR1 is MNHEY and CDR2 is SVGAGI in the germline V gene. The CDR3 DNA sequence: TGTGCCAGCAGGTCGCGGTTGCAAGTTAACACTGAAGCTTTCTTT. Translation gives CASRSRLQVNTEAFF.

The chain is built from TRBV2 and TRBJ2-3, with 8 bases aligning to TRBD2. V dropped 7 bases and J dropped 2; count of bases not matched to a gene: 11. The CDR3 consists of 16 residues. CDR1 is SNHLY, CDR2 FYNNEI, per germline. The CDR3 DNA follows: TGTGCCAGCATTCTACGGGGGGGCCTCCCCACAGATACGCAGTATTTT. This gives the protein CASILRGGLPTDTQYF.

This clone was counted a few times. This chain connects TRBV7-9 to TRBJ1-5; D not certain. V lost 3 bases, J lost 3 bases, and 3 bases lay in between. Looked up from germline, CDR1 is SEHNR and CDR2 is FQNEAQ (reference sequence). The CDR3 has 12 amino acids. CDR3 sequence reads: CASSLNNQPQHF. The CDR3 coding sequence is TGTGCCAGCAGCTTGAACAATCAGCCCCAGCATTTT.

The chain employs TRBV7-9 and TRBJ2-4; D is perhaps TRBD2 (5 bases). The CDR3 consists of 13 residues. V lost 5 bases, J lost 12 bases, and 17 bases lay in between. CDR1 is SEHNR and CDR2 is FQNEAQ in the germline V gene (reference sequence). The CDR3 DNA reads TGTGCCAGCAGCACCGGCCAAACGAGGGATCAGTACTTC. This gives the protein CASSTGQTRDQYF.

This clone has just one count. The chain uses TRBV19 and TRBJ2-1; D gene unclear. Germline values: CDR1 LNHDA, CDR2 SQIVND (reference sequence). V lost 0 bases and J lost 3, with 9 bases in between. This CDR3 comprises 15 residues. In DNA, the CDR3 is TGTGCCAGTAGTATAGATTCGGGCAGCTACAATGAGCAGTTCTTC. Translating it yields CASSIDSGSYNEQFF.

This chain links TRBV19 with TRBJ1-2; D unresolved. This CDR3 has 13 amino acids. Trimming took off 4 bases at V and 13 bases at J, with 19 bases between the two ends. The germline gives CDR1 LNHDA, CDR2 SQIVND (reference sequence). The CDR3 protein is CASSTQRRASGTF. The CDR3 region has the DNA TGTGCCAGTAGTACCCAACGTCGGGCCTCGGGCACCTTC.

This rearrangement joins TRBV6-1 to TRBJ2-5; D is unresolved. The ends were cut back, 8 bases at V and 5 bases at J, with 9 bases in the middle. Germline CDR1 MNHNS, CDR2 SASEGT. The CDR3 has 11 amino acids. The CDR3 loop reads CASVFRETQYF. CDR3 nucleotides: TGTGCCAGCGTCTTTCGGGAGACCCAGTACTTC.

The chain links TRBV15 to TRBJ1-1; a weak D match, TRBD1 (5 bases). CDR3 length: 13 amino acids. Trimming left V 0 bases short and J 6 bases short, with 8 bases between. Per the germline V gene, CDR1 is LNHNV and CDR2 is YYDKDF (reference sequence). The CDR3 DNA reads TGTGCCACCAGCAGAGATCGCAGGGCTGAAGCTTTCTTT. Encoded protein: CATSRDRRAEAFF.

The chain combines TRBV14 with TRBJ2-1; 9 nucleotides line up with TRBD2. Germline values: CDR1 SGHDN, CDR2 FVKESK. Trimming cost V 3 bases and J 8 bases; bases outside gene matches: 11. This CDR3 comprises 16 residues. This chain's CDR3 is CASSQVGVSGGDEQFF. For the CDR3, the DNA is TGTGCCAGCAGCCAGGTTGGTGTTAGCGGGGGAGATGAGCAGTTCTTC. Combining the CDR3 with reference TRBV14 and TRBJ2-1 gives the whole variable domain EAGVTQFPSHSVIEKGQTVTLRCDPISGHDNLYWYRRVMGKEIKFLLHFVKESKQDESGMPNNRFLAERTGGTYSTLKVQPAELEDSGVYFCASSQVGVSGGDEQFFGPGTRLTVL.

The V gene is TRBV2, the J gene TRBJ1-5, with 9 bases lining up with TRBD1. The CDR3 covers 14 residues. Germline CDR1 is SNHLY and CDR2 is FYNNEI. V shed 5 bases, J shed 4 bases, and the junction held 3 bases outside the gene matches. The CDR3 DNA is TGTGCCAGCAGTAGACAGGGGGGAAATCAGCCCCAGCATTTT. Encoded protein: CASSRQGGNQPQHF.

The chain links TRBV7-8 to TRBJ2-7; D is perhaps TRBD1 or TRBD2 (5 bases each). The germline V gene encodes CDR1 SGHVS and CDR2 FQNEAQ. Trimming cost V 2 bases and J 3 bases, with 20 bases left between them. The CDR3 is 17 residues long. CDR3 bases: TGTGCCAGCAGCTTAAGGTGGCGGCCAGGGACCCTCTACGAGCAGTACTTC. This translates into CASSLRWRPGTLYEQYF. The variable domain in full, with the rest retrieved from reference TRBV7-8 and TRBJ2-7, is GAGVSQSPRYKVAKRGQDVALRCDPISGHVSLFWYQQALGQGPEFLTYFQNEAQLDKSGLPSDRFFAERPEGSVSTLKIQRTQQEDSAVYLCASSLRWRPGTLYEQYFGPGTRLTVT.

This chain joins TRBV5-6 and TRBJ2-7; 10 bases are a match to TRBD1. The V gene's germline CDR1 is SGHDT and CDR2 YYEEEE. Trimming cost V 4 bases and J 6 bases; bases outside gene matches: 7. This CDR3 region has 14 residues. The CDR3 reads CASSPGTGVVEQYF. The CDR3 DNA follows: TGTGCCAGCAGCCCCGGGACAGGGGTAGTCGAGCAGTACTTC.

CDR3 sequence: CASSRGDTNYGYTF. The CDR3 DNA follows: TGCGCCAGTTCGCGAGGGGACACTAACTATGGCTACACCTTC. The V call is TRBV5-1, the J call TRBJ1-2; possibly TRBD1 for D (6 bases). Germline values: CDR1 SGHRS, CDR2 YFSETQ. This CDR3 is built from 14 residues. V was pared by 8 bases and J by 0 bases, with 14 bases between.

A few counts support this clone. The gene calls are TRBV2 and TRBJ1-5; D gene uncertain. CDR1 is SNHLY, CDR2 FYNNEI, per germline. V lost 5 bases to trimming and J lost 1 base, with 12 bases between them. This CDR3 is built from 15 residues. CDR3: CASSPQRRSNQPQHF. The CDR3 region has the DNA TGTGCCAGCAGTCCCCAACGACGGAGCAATCAGCCCCAGCATTTT.

The chain recombines TRBV7-9 with TRBJ1-2; a possible D gene is TRBD1 (6 bases). This CDR3 has 19 amino acids. Germline V gene sequence: CDR1 SEHNR, CDR2 FQNEAQ (reference sequence). Trimming cost V 5 bases and J 0 bases, with 25 bases left between them. The CDR3 nucleotides are TGTGCCAGCAGCCGTCGGGAAGAGGACAGAAAGAAGCCTAACTATGGCTACACCTTC. Protein sequence: CASSRREEDRKKPNYGYTF.

The chain has TRBV2 and TRBJ1-6, with TRBD1 as a possible D gene (6 bases). The germline gives CDR1 SNHLY, CDR2 FYNNEI. The length of the CDR3 is 14 residues. The CDR3, as DNA: TGTGCGACCCTTGCGGGAGGGACATTATACGCCCTCCACTTT. Its protein is CATLAGGTLYALHF.

CDR3 in amino acids: CASSQAKGVIPTEAFF. The CDR3 DNA is TGTGCCAGCAGCCAAGCTAAAGGGGTTATCCCCACTGAAGCTTTCTTT. V and J are TRBV14 and TRBJ1-1; D is possibly TRBD1 (5 bases). V gave up 1 base and J gave up 4 bases, with 16 bases separating them. Germline CDR1 is SGHDN and CDR2 is FVKESK. This CDR3 is built from 16 residues.

This sequence joins TRBV9 and TRBJ1-6; D remains unclear. The CDR3 length is 14 residues. CDR1 is SGDLS, CDR2 YYNGEE, per germline. Trimming took off 0 bases at V and 7 bases at J, with 8 bases between the two ends. The CDR3 DNA is TGTGCCAGCAGCGTAGGGGCGGGGAATTCACCCCTCCACTTT. Protein product: CASSVGAGNSPLHF.

The rearrangement links TRBV5-1 to TRBJ2-5, with 8 bases fitting TRBD2. Germline CDR1 SGHRS, CDR2 YFSETQ. CDR3 length equals 13 residues. With 4 bases clipped from V and 3 bases from J, the junction kept 2 bases outside the gene matches. CDR3 amino acids: CASSGGLEETQYF. CDR3 in DNA: TGCGCCAGCAGCGGGGGACTAGAAGAGACCCAGTACTTC.

The chain has TRBV7-2 and TRBJ1-6; no clear D gene. The germline V gene encodes CDR1 SGHTA and CDR2 FQGNSA. Trimming removed 1 base at V and 7 bases at J, with 11 bases between. The CDR3 has 15 amino acids. The CDR3, as DNA: TGTGCCAGCAGCTTAGAACGGCCCCCAAATTCACCCCTCCACTTT. Translated, it gives CASSLERPPNSPLHF.

The chain couples TRBV19 to TRBJ1-2, with D possibly being TRBD1 (6 bases). V gave up 3 bases and J gave up 2 bases, with 10 bases separating them. Per germline, CDR1 LNHDA and CDR2 SQIVND (reference sequence). This CDR3 is built from 14 residues. The CDR3 region has the DNA TGTGCCAGTAGTATGTCCAGGGGAAACTATGGCTACACCTTC. Translated, it gives CASSMSRGNYGYTF.

The sample holds a few counts of this clone. The CDR3 nucleotides read TGTGCCAGCTCGGGACAGCTAGGGGACATTCAGTACTTC. This codes for CASSGQLGDIQYF. The rearrangement joins TRBV18 to TRBJ2-4; 7 nucleotides align to TRBD1. J was trimmed by 8 bases and V by 6 bases; bases with no gene match: 7. The germline V gene encodes CDR1 KGHSH and CDR2 LQKENI. This CDR3 has 13 amino acids.

This clone was found once. The chain joins TRBV7-2 to TRBJ1-2; TRBD1 is a possible D gene (5 bases). The length of the CDR3 is 14 residues. CDR1 and CDR2 from the germline V gene are SGHTA and FQGNSA. V gave up 7 bases and J gave up 0 bases, with 12 bases separating them. This chain's CDR3 is CASNIDSTNYGYTF. The CDR3 DNA is TGTGCCAGCAACATCGACAGCACTAACTATGGCTACACCTTC. The whole variable domain, filled in from reference TRBV7-2 and TRBJ1-2, reads GAGVSQSPSNKVTEKGKDVELRCDPISGHTALYWYRQSLGQGLEFLIYFQGNSAPDKSGLPSDRFSAERTGGSVSTLTIQRTQQEDSAVYLCASNIDSTNYGYTFGSGTRLTVV.

V usage is TRBV11-2 and J usage is TRBJ2-2; a possible D gene is TRBD1 (5 bases). Germline CDR1 is SGHAT and CDR2 is FQNNGV. V dropped 3 bases and J dropped 1 base, with 9 bases sitting between them. This CDR3 is built from 15 residues. The CDR3 spells CASSFLRGNTGELFF. The CDR3 DNA sequence: TGTGCCAGCAGCTTCCTAAGGGGGAACACCGGGGAGCTGTTTTTT.